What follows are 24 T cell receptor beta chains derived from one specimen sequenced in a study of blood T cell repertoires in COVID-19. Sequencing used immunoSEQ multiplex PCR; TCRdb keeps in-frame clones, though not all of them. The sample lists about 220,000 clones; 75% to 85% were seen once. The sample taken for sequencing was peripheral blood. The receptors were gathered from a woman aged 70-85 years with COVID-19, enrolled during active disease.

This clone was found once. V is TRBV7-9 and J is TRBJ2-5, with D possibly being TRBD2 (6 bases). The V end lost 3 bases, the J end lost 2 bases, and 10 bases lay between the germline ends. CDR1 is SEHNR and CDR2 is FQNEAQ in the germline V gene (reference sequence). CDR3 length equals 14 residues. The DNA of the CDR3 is TGTGCCAGCAGCTTCGGAGGGCGACAAGAGACCCAGTACTTC. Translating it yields CASSFGGRQETQYF.

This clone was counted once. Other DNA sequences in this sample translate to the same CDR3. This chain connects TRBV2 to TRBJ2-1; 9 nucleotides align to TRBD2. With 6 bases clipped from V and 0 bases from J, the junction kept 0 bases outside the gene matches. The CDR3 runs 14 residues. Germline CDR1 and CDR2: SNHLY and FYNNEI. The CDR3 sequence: CASRTSGSYNEQFF. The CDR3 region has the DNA TGTGCCAGCAGGACTAGCGGCTCCTACAATGAGCAGTTCTTC. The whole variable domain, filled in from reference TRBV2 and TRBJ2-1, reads EPEVTQTPSHQVTQMGQEVILRCVPISNHLYFYWYRQILGQKVEFLVSFYNNEISEKSEIFDDQFSVERPDGSNFTLKIRSTKLEDSAMYFCASRTSGSYNEQFFGPGTRLTVL.

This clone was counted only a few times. The CDR3, as DNA: TGTGCCAGTAATACCGGGACTAGCGGGACTACTAGCACAGATACGCAGTATTTT. It codes for CASNTGTSGTTSTDTQYF. The chain carries TRBV3-1 (or the pseudogene TRBV3-2) and TRBJ2-3, with 13 bases that match TRBD2. Germline trimming cut 9 bases from V and 0 bases from J; bases unmatched to any gene: 12. The CDR3 totals 18 residues. CDR1 and CDR2 from the germline V gene are LGHDT and YNNKEL (reference sequence).

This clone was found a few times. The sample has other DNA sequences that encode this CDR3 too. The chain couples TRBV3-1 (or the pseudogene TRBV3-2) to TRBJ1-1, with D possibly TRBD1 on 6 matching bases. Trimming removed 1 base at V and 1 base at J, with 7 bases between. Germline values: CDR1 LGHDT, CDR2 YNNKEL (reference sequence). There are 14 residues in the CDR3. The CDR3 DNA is TGTGCCAGCAGCCAAGGAGGGGGGAACACTGAAGCTTTCTTT. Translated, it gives CASSQGGGNTEAFF.

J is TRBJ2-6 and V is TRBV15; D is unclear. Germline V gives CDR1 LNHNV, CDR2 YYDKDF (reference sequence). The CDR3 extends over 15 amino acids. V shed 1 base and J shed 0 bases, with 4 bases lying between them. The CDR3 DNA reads TGTGCCACCAGCAGAGTCAGCTCTGGGGCCAACGTCCTGACTTTC. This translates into CATSRVSSGANVLTF. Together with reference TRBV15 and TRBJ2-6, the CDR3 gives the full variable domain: DAMVIQNPRYQVTQFGKPVTLSCSQTLNHNVMYWYQQKSSQAPKLLFHYYDKDFNNEADTPDNFQSRRPNTSFCFLDIRSPGLGDTAMYLCATSRVSSGANVLTFGAGSRLTVL.

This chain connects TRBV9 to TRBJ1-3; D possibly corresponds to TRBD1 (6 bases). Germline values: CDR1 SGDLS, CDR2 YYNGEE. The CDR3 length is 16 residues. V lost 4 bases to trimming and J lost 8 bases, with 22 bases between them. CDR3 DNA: TGTGCCAGCAGCTCGAGAGGGGGGGAACAGTGGGACACCATATATTTT. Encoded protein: CASSSRGGEQWDTIYF. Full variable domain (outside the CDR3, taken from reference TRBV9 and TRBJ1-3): DSGVTQTPKHLITATGQRVTLRCSPRSGDLSVYWYQQSLDQGLQFLIQYYNGEERAKGNILERFSAQQFPDLHSELNLSSLELGDSALYFCASSSRGGEQWDTIYFGEGSWLTVV.

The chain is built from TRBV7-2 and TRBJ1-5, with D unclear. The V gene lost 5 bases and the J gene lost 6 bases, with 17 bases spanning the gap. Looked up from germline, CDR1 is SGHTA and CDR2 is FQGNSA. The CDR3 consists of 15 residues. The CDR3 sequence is CASSPGQAGSQPQHF. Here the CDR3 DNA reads TGTGCCAGCAGCCCCGGCCAGGCGGGGAGTCAGCCCCAGCATTTT.

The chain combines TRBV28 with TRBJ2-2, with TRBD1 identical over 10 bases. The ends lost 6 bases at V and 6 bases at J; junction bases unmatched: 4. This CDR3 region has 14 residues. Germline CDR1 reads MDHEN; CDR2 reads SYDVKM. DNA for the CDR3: TGTGCCAGCAGCTGGGACAGGGGAGCCGGGGAGCTGTTTTTT. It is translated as CASSWDRGAGELFF.

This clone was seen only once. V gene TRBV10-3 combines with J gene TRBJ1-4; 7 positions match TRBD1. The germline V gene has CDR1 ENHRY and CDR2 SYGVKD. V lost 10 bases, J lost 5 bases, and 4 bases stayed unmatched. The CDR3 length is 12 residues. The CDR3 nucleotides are TGTGCCACTCAGACAGGGAATGAAAAACTGTTTTTT. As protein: CATQTGNEKLFF.

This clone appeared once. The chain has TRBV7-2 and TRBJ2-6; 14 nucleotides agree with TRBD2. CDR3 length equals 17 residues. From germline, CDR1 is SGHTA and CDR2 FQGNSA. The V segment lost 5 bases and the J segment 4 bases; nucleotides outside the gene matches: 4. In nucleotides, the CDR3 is TGTGCCAGCAGCCAGGGACTAGCGGGAGCCGGGGCCAACGTCCTGACTTTC. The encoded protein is CASSQGLAGAGANVLTF.

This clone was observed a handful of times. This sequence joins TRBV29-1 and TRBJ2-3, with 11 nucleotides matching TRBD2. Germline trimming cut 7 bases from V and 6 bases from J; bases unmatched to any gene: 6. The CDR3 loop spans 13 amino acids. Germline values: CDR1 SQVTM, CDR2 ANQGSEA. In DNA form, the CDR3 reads TGCAGCGCCATTAGCGGGAGGGCGGATACGCAGTATTTT. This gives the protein CSAISGRADTQYF.

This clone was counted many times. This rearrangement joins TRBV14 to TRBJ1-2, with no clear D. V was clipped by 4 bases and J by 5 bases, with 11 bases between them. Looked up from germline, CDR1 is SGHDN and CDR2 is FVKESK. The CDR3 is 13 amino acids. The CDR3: CASSPNTGYGYTF. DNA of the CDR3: TGTGCCAGCAGCCCTAACACGGGGTATGGCTACACCTTC.

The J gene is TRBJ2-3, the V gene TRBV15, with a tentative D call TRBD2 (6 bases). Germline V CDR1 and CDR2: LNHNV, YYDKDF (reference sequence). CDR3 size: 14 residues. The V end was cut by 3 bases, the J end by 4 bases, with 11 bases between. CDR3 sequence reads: CATSRGSGSDTQYF. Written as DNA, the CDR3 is TGTGCCACCAGCAGGGGTAGCGGCTCAGATACGCAGTATTTT. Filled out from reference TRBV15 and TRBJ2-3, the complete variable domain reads DAMVIQNPRYQVTQFGKPVTLSCSQTLNHNVMYWYQQKSSQAPKLLFHYYDKDFNNEADTPDNFQSRRPNTSFCFLDIRSPGLGDTAMYLCATSRGSGSDTQYFGPGTRLTVL.

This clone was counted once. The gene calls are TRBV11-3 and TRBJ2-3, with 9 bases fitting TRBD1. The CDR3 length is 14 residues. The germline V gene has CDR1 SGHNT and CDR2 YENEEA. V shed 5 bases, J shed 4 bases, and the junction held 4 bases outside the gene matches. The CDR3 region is CASSQGQGADTQYF. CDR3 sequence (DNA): TGTGCCAGCAGCCAGGGACAGGGAGCAGATACGCAGTATTTT. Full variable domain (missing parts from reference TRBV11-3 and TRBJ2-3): EAGVVQSPRYKIIEKKQPVAFWCNPISGHNTLYWYLQNLGQGPELLIRYENEEAVDDSQLPKDRFSAERLKGVDSTLKIQPAELGDSAVYLCASSQGQGADTQYFGPGTRLTVL.

The CDR3 protein is CASSTGGSGNTIYF. For the CDR3, the DNA is TGTGCCAGTAGTACAGGGGGCTCTGGAAACACCATATATTTT. The V and J genes are TRBV19 and TRBJ1-3; the match to TRBD1 covers 7 bases. Trimming removed 4 bases from V and 0 bases from J; junction bases left unmatched: 0. Looked up from germline, CDR1 is LNHDA and CDR2 is SQIVND (reference sequence). CDR3 length equals 14 residues.

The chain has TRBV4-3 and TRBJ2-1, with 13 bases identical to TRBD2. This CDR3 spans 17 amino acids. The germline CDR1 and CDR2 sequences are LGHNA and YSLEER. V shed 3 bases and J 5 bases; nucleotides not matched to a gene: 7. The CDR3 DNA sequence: TGCGCCAGCAGCCAGGCATTACTAGCGGGAGGGAACAATGAGCAGTTCTTC. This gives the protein CASSQALLAGGNNEQFF.

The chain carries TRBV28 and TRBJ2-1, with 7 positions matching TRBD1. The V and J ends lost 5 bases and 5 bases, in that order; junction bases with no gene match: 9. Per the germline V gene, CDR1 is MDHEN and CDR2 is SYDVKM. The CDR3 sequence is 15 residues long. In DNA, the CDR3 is TGTGCCAGCAGTACAGGGGCAGGCCCAAACAATGAGCAGTTCTTC. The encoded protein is CASSTGAGPNNEQFF.

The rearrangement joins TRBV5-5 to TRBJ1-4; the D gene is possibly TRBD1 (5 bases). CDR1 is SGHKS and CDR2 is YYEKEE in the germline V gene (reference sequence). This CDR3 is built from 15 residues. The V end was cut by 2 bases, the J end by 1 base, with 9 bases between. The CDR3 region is CASSFLTGTNEKLFF. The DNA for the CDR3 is TGTGCCAGCAGCTTTCTAACAGGAACTAATGAAAAACTGTTTTTT.

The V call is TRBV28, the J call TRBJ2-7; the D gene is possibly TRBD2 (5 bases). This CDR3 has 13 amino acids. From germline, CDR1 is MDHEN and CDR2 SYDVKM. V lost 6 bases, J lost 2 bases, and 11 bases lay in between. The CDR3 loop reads CASSSGLTYEQYF. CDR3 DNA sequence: TGTGCCAGCAGCTCCGGACTTACCTACGAGCAGTACTTC. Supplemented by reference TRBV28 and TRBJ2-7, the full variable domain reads DVKVTQSSRYLVKRTGEKVFLECVQDMDHENMFWYRQDPGLGLRLIYFSYDVKMKEKGDIPEGYSVSREKKERFSLILESASTNQTSMYLCASSSGLTYEQYFGPGTRLTVT.

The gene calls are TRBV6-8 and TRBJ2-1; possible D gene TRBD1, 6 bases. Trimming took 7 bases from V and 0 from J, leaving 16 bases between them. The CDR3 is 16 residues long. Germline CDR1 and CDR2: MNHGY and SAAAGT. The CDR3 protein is CASILTGSSSYNEQFF. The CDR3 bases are TGTGCCAGCATTTTAACAGGGTCGAGCTCCTACAATGAGCAGTTCTTC.

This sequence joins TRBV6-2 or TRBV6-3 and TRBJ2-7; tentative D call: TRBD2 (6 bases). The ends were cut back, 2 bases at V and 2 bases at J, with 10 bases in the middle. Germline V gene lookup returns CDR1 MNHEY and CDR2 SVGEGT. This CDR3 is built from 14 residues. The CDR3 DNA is TGTGCCAGCAGTTACGGGTCGGGGGCCTACGAGCAGTACTTC. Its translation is CASSYGSGAYEQYF.

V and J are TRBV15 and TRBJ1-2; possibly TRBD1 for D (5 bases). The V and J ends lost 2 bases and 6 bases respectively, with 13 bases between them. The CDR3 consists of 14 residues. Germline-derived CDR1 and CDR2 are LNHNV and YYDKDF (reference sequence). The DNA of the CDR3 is TGTGCCACCAGCAGAACGCTCCCGGGGGATGGCTACACCTTC. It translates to CATSRTLPGDGYTF.

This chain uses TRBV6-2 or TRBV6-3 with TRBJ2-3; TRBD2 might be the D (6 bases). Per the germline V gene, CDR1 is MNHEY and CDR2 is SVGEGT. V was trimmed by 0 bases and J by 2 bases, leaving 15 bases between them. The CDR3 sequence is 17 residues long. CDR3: CASSYSARDSPTDTQYF. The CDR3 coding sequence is TGTGCCAGCAGTTACTCCGCACGGGACTCGCCCACAGATACGCAGTATTTT.

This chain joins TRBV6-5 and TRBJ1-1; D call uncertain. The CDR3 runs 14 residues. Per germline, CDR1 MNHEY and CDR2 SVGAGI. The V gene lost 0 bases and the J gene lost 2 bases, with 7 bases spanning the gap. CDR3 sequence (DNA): TGTGCCAGCAGTTACTCCCTGCGTAACACTGAAGCTTTCTTT. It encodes CASSYSLRNTEAFF.